A selection of T cell receptor beta chains follows, all from one sample in a study of cytomegalovirus exposure and HLA in healthy donors. Using immunoSEQ multiplex PCR, the repertoire was profiled, and TCRdb retains in-frame clones only, with some absent. The sample has 75,000 to 95,000 clones, about three fifths seen once. The sample consisted of PBMCs. The receptors derive from a man between 25 and 39 years old in good health and CMV-seronegative. Each CDR3 is given with its conserved first and last residue. D genes are given only for firm matches. Size tells how often a clone was seen (once, few, many) or the class of an expanded clone, and some rows leave it out.

d_call	j_call	clone_size	v_call	cdr3_nt	cdr3_aa
-	TRBJ2-1	-	TRBV5-1	TGCGCCAGCAGCACCGGCGAGGCACGGCATGAGCAGTTCTTC	CASSTGEARHEQFF
TRBD2	TRBJ2-1	few	TRBV19	TGTGCCAGTAGTATAGATCCACTAGCGGCAAGCTCCTACAATGAGCAGTTCTTC	CASSIDPLAASSYNEQFF
-	TRBJ1-1	few	TRBV19	TGTGCCAGTAGTATATGGAGTAACACTGAAGCTTTCTTT	CASSIWSNTEAFF
-	TRBJ2-5	once	TRBV28	TGTGCCAGCAGCCAAGACTACGGGACCCAGTACTTC	CASSQDYGTQYF
-	TRBJ1-6	few	TRBV7-2	TGTGCCAGCAGCTTATCCGGGGTTTCGGGTAATTCACCCCTCCACTTT	CASSLSGVSGNSPLHF
-	TRBJ1-1	-	TRBV11-2	TGTGCCAGCAGTCTAACTAAGAATCCTGAAGCTTTCTTT	CASSLTKNPEAFF
TRBD2	TRBJ2-2	few	TRBV5-4	TGTGCCAGCAGCTTGGGTGGGGCTAGCGGCCCTCGGTCGACCGGGGAGCTGTTTTTT	CASSLGGASGPRSTGELFF
-	TRBJ1-1	-	TRBV7-9	TGTGCCAGCAGCCAGGGGCCCCACACTGAAGCTTTCTTT	CASSQGPHTEAFF
-	TRBJ1-2	-	TRBV6-1	TGTGCCAGCAGGGGGGGGCTGGAATGCTACACCTTC	CASRGGLECYTF
TRBD1	TRBJ2-5	-	TRBV4-3	TGCGCCAGCAGCCAAGATCCTAGACAGGGGGAGACCCAGTACTTC	CASSQDPRQGETQYF
TRBD2	TRBJ2-4	-	TRBV6-6	TGTGCCAGCAGTCCTACTAGCGGGCGAAACATTCAGTACTTC	CASSPTSGRNIQYF
TRBD2	TRBJ2-4	-	TRBV27	TGTGCCAGCAGTTTATGGACTAGCGGGAGTTTAGCCAAAAACATTCAGTACTTC	CASSLWTSGSLAKNIQYF
TRBD2	TRBJ2-7	-	TRBV19	TGTGCCAGTAGTGTCCTAGCGGGACATCACTACGAGCAGTACTTC	CASSVLAGHHYEQYF
TRBD2	TRBJ2-3	-	TRBV2	TGTGCCAGGCCCTCTAGCGGGGGTGAAGATACGCAGTATTTT	CARPSSGGEDTQYF
-	TRBJ1-1	-	TRBV15	TGTGCCACCAGCAGAGATTACGGGCAGGGGATGAACACTGAAGCTTTCTTT	CATSRDYGQGMNTEAFF
TRBD1	TRBJ2-7	once	TRBV7-9	TGTTCCAGCAGCTTAAGACGAGGGGGCCCGAGCTCCTACGAGCAGTACTTC	CSSSLRRGGPSSYEQYF
TRBD2	TRBJ2-4	few	TRBV5-1	TGCGCCAGCAGCTCTGGGACTAGCGGGTACATTCAGTACTTC	CASSSGTSGYIQYF
-	TRBJ2-1	once	TRBV27	TGTGCCAGCAGCCAGGGGTGGAATGAGCAGTTCTTC	CASSQGWNEQFF
TRBD2	TRBJ2-1	-	TRBV2	TGTGCCAGCAGTGAGGAGCGGGAGTCCGATGAGCAGTTCTTC	CASSEERESDEQFF
-	TRBJ1-1	-	TRBV5-1	TGCGCCAGCAGCCCCAGACAGAACACTGAAGCTTTCTTT	CASSPRQNTEAFF
TRBD1	TRBJ2-2	-	TRBV10-1	TGCGCCAGTAGACAGGGGAGCACCGGGGAGCTGTTTTTT	CASRQGSTGELFF
-	TRBJ1-4	-	TRBV30	TGTGCCTGGAGGGGGACATCCGGCGGAACTAATGAAAAACTGTTTTTT	CAWRGTSGGTNEKLFF
-	TRBJ2-2	few	TRBV6-4	TGTGCCAGCAGTGACGGCGGTGAGAACGGGGAGCTGTTTTTT	CASSDGGENGELFF
TRBD2	TRBJ2-5	once	TRBV30	TGTGCCTGGGCGGGACTAGCATCCGAGACCCAGTACTTC	CAWAGLASETQYF
TRBD2	TRBJ2-5	once	TRBV28	TGTGCCAGCAGTTTGACTAGCGGGAATCAAGAGACCCAGTACTTC	CASSLTSGNQETQYF
-	TRBJ1-5	-	TRBV6-1	TGTGCCAGCAGTCCAGCGGACCTAACGGGTCAGCCCCAGCATTTT	CASSPADLTGQPQHF
TRBD2	TRBJ2-7	-	TRBV6-6	TGTGCCAGCAGTTACTCGCGGGAGGGATACGAGCAGTACTTC	CASSYSREGYEQYF
TRBD1	TRBJ1-2	-	TRBV2	TGTGCCAGCAGTCCCGGGACAGGGAGAGCTAACTATGGCTACACCTTC	CASSPGTGRANYGYTF
TRBD1	TRBJ1-5	-	TRBV7-8	TGTGCCAGCAGCTCAGGGGGGCGAGCGAGCAATCAGCCCCAGCATTTT	CASSSGGRASNQPQHF
TRBD1	TRBJ1-6	-	TRBV30	TGTGCCACCCAGACAGGGTGGGATAATTCACCCCTCCACTTT	CATQTGWDNSPLHF
-	TRBJ1-1	-	TRBV5-1	TGCGCCAGCAGCTCTCAGACAGACACTGAAGCTTTCTTT	CASSSQTDTEAFF